The 31 T cell receptor beta chains below come from one sample, sequenced in a study of Graves' ophthalmopathy and Graves' hyperthyroidism. Amplified TCR beta CDR3 regions were obtained using RNA transcripts as template. Following a first-round RT-PCR that used HTBI primers, a second-round multiplex PCR was carried out. In TCRdb, the multiplex PCR reads were re-called with MiXCR into one record per CDR3 protein. This sample has 200,000 to 250,000 distinct CDR3 sequences, with 29% found just once. Sequenced: peripheral blood. The receptors here all came from a man aged 50-59 years with Graves' ophthalmopathy.

There are many counts of this clonotype. The chain carries TRBV6-1 and TRBJ1-1; no firm D call. Germline-derived CDR1 and CDR2 are MNHNS and SASEGT. V lost 6 bases, J lost 8 bases, and 16 bases lay in between. This CDR3 is 13 amino acids long. CDR3 sequence reads: CASSVRGEAEAFF. CDR3 coding DNA: TGTGCCAGCAGCGTTCGAGGCGAGGCCGAAGCTTTCTTT.

This clonotype has only a few counts. The genes are TRBV28 and TRBJ2-5; D perhaps matches TRBD1 (6 bases). The germline V gene encodes CDR1 MDHEN and CDR2 SYDVKM. The CDR3 is 16 amino acids. V lost 7 bases to trimming and J lost 2 bases, with 20 bases between them. CDR3: CASTRSSGEWQETQYF. As DNA, the CDR3 is TGTGCCAGCACGAGGTCTTCAGGGGAATGGCAAGAGACCCAGTACTTC.

Ten or more counts support this clonotype. The rearrangement uses TRBV6-5 and TRBJ2-2; unclear D gene. The V end lost 10 bases, the J end lost 6 bases, and 12 bases lay between the germline ends. CDR1 MNHEY and CDR2 SVGAGI come from the germline V gene. CDR3 length: 12 residues. In nucleotides, the CDR3 is TGTGCCACCGTCACTCGGTCCGGGGAGCTGTTTTTT. Translating gives CATVTRSGELFF.

In its sample, this clonotype was seen many times. The CDR3 DNA reads as TGTGCCAGCAGCTCACTCAACAGGGTTAACGAGCAGTACTTC. This translates into CASSSLNRVNEQYF. The chain carries TRBV11-2 and TRBJ2-7; D may be TRBD1 (6 bases). The germline V gene has CDR1 SGHAT and CDR2 FQNNGV. The CDR3 runs to 14 residues. Between the trimmed V and J ends, which lost 4 bases and 5 bases, there was a span of 15 bases.

This clonotype showed up many times. The rearrangement links TRBV5-1 to TRBJ1-1; D is unresolved. CDR1 and CDR2 from the germline V gene are SGHRS and YFSETQ. This CDR3 is 11 amino acids long. Trimming cost V 5 bases and J 8 bases, with 10 bases left between them. The CDR3 region has the DNA TGCGCCAGCAGGGACGGGCCCGAAGCTTTCTTT. The encoded protein is CASRDGPEAFF.

This clonotype was observed many times. The chain recombines TRBV11-2 with TRBJ1-1; 8 nucleotides match TRBD1. The V and J ends lost 4 bases and 1 base, in that order; junction bases with no gene match: 2. There are 14 residues in the CDR3. The V gene's germline CDR1 is SGHAT and CDR2 FQNNGV. The CDR3 coding sequence is TGTGCCAGCAGCTCGGGACAGGCGAACACTGAAGCTTTCTTT. Translated: CASSSGQANTEAFF.

This clonotype was detected many times. The V gene is TRBV7-9, the J gene TRBJ1-1; D is unresolved. The CDR3 is 12 residues long. Germline V CDR1 and CDR2: SEHNR, FQNEAQ (reference sequence). V was trimmed by 5 bases and J by 4 bases, leaving 8 bases between them. For the CDR3, the DNA is TGTGCCAGCAGCCAAGTCATCACTGAAGCTTTCTTT. Translating it yields CASSQVITEAFF.

This clonotype was seen many times. The chain recombines TRBV12-3 or TRBV12-4 with TRBJ2-7, with D perhaps matching TRBD1 (5 bases). The V and J ends lost 2 bases and 0 bases respectively, with 11 bases between them. The CDR3 totals 15 residues. CDR3 DNA: TGTGCCAGCAGTTTAATGGACACCCACTCCTACGAGCAGTACTTC. Its translation is CASSLMDTHSYEQYF.

This clonotype occurred many times. The chain is built from TRBV12-3 or TRBV12-4 and TRBJ2-5, with D perhaps matching TRBD2 (7 bases). This CDR3 is 14 amino acids long. V lost 5 bases and J lost 1, with 11 bases in between. As DNA, the CDR3 is TGTGCCAGCAGTAGGGGGGGGGCCCAAGAGACCCAGTACTTC. Protein product: CASSRGGAQETQYF.

This clonotype was detected many times. This chain joins TRBV6-6 and TRBJ1-2, with a possible D match to TRBD1 (6 bases). CDR1 MNHNY and CDR2 SVGAGI come from the germline V gene (reference sequence). This CDR3 comprises 13 residues. Trimming pared 8 bases from V and 10 bases from J, leaving 20 bases between. DNA of the CDR3: TGTGCCAGCGTACCGGGGCAGGGGTCCCTCTACACCTTC. Its protein product is CASVPGQGSLYTF.

This clonotype was seen at least ten times. V usage is TRBV30 and J usage is TRBJ1-1; no reliable D call. Trimming pared 4 bases from V and 12 bases from J, leaving 15 bases between. Germline CDR1 is GTSNPN and CDR2 is SVGIG (reference sequence). This CDR3 spans 11 amino acids. DNA for the CDR3: TGTGCCTGGACTAGGGTGGAGCGGTCTTTCTTT. Amino acids: CAWTRVERSFF. Looking up the rest from reference TRBV30 and TRBJ1-1 gives the full variable domain: SQTIHQWPATLVQPVGSPLSLECTVEGTSNPNLYWYRQAAGRGLQLLFYSVGIGQISSEVPQNLSASRPQDRQFILSSKKLLLSDSGFYLCAWTRVERSFFGQGTRLTVV.

This clonotype was seen repeatedly, ten times or more. This chain joins TRBV28 and TRBJ1-1, with 8 nucleotides matching TRBD1. CDR3 size: 14 residues. Germline trimming cut 7 bases from V and 1 base from J; bases unmatched to any gene: 5. Germline values: CDR1 MDHEN, CDR2 SYDVKM. The CDR3 is CASTKQGGNTEAFF. The CDR3 bases are TGTGCCAGCACAAAACAGGGGGGGAACACTGAAGCTTTCTTT.

This clonotype was found many times. The V call is TRBV3-1, the J call TRBJ1-2; maybe TRBD1 (5 bases). CDR3 length: 11 residues. Germline CDR1 is LGHDT and CDR2 is YNNKEL (reference sequence). Trimming took 1 base from V and 8 from J, leaving 5 bases between them. CDR3 in amino acids: CASSQGGGYTF. CDR3 DNA: TGTGCCAGCAGCCAAGGGGGCGGCTACACCTTC.

This clonotype was observed many times. The V call is TRBV9, the J call TRBJ2-5, with D perhaps given as TRBD1 or TRBD2 (5 bases each). V shed 4 bases and J shed 1 base, with 11 bases lying between them. The CDR3 consists of 14 residues. CDR1 and CDR2 (germline): SGDLS, YYNGEE. The DNA for the CDR3 is TGTGCCAGCAGCCCAGGGACCACCCAAGAGACCCAGTACTTC. Translated: CASSPGTTQETQYF.

This clonotype was recorded many times. This chain uses TRBV11-2 with TRBJ2-5, with D perhaps given as TRBD1 or TRBD2 (5 bases each). The J call may be in error: the DNA end matches TRBJ2-4 better. There are 16 residues in the CDR3. CDR1 SGHAT and CDR2 FQNNGV come from the germline V gene. This CDR3 reads CASSFGVGMGENIQYF. Here the CDR3 DNA reads TGTGCCAGCAGCTTCGGGGTAGGAATGGGGGAAAACATTCAGTACTTC.

This clonotype showed up many times. At one end the junction does not follow the germline gene, possibly because of a read error. V gene TRBV6-2 or TRBV6-3 combines with J gene TRBJ2-7; D ambiguous. The CDR3 extends over 14 amino acids. The germline CDR1 and CDR2 sequences are MNHEY and SVGEGT. DNA of the CDR3: TGTGCCAGCAGTCCGGACGCAGCTCCCTACGAGCAGTGCTTC. It is translated as CASSPDAAPYEQCF.

V is TRBV6-2 or TRBV6-3 and J is TRBJ1-3; tentatively, D is TRBD1 (5 bases). From germline, CDR1 is MNHEY and CDR2 SVGEGT. CDR3 length equals 13 residues. With 7 bases removed from V and 2 bases from J, the gap between germline ends came to 9 bases. Here the CDR3 DNA reads TGTGCCAGCAAGCAGGGCGCTGGAAACACCATATATTTT. It is translated as CASKQGAGNTIYF.

This clonotype was seen at least ten times. The V and J genes are TRBV4-1 and TRBJ2-7, with D perhaps TRBD2 (6 bases). This CDR3 region has 14 residues. Germline values: CDR1 MGHRA, CDR2 YSYEKL. V lost 3 bases to trimming and J lost 4 bases, with 13 bases between them. The CDR3 region has the DNA TGCGCCAGCAGCCATGGAGGACTACCTTACGAGCAGTACTTC. This codes for CASSHGGLPYEQYF.

This clonotype was seen only a few times. The chain recombines TRBV5-1 with TRBJ1-1, with D possibly TRBD1 on 6 matching bases. The germline V gene has CDR1 SGHRS and CDR2 YFSETQ. Trimming left V 4 bases short and J 7 bases short, with 17 bases between. The CDR3 extends over 14 amino acids. CDR3 in DNA: TGCGCCAGCAGCCCGATAACAGGGAGTAATGAAGCTTTCTTT. Translated, it gives CASSPITGSNEAFF.

This clonotype showed up many times. This chain uses TRBV11-2 with TRBJ2-7; 9 positions agree with TRBD1. Germline lookup yields CDR1 SGHAT and CDR2 FQNNGV. Germline trimming cut 5 bases from V and 5 bases from J; bases unmatched to any gene: 7. The CDR3 contains 14 residues. The CDR3, as DNA: TGTGCCAGCAGCCTCGGGACAGGGCATGACGAGCAGTACTTC. Translated: CASSLGTGHDEQYF.

V and J are TRBV6-7 and TRBJ1-1; D ambiguous. TRBV6-7 is an ORF, with its function uncertain. Trimming pared 0 bases from V and 1 base from J, leaving 9 bases between. CDR3 length: 15 amino acids. CDR3 loop: CASSYSYLWNTEAFF. CDR3 nucleotide sequence: TGTGCCAGCAGTTACTCCTACTTATGGAACACTGAAGCTTTCTTT.

The table lists this clonotype with many counts. This sequence joins TRBV19 and TRBJ2-2, with a weak D call TRBD2 (6 bases). CDR1 and CDR2 from the germline V gene are LNHDA and SQIVND (reference sequence). V was cut by 6 bases and J by 7 bases, with 24 bases left in between. This CDR3 spans 17 amino acids. The CDR3 sequence: CASSPYRRDWANGELFF. The CDR3 DNA reads TGTGCCAGTAGCCCATATAGGCGGGACTGGGCGAACGGGGAGCTGTTTTTT.

In this sample, this clonotype turned up many times. The germline gene is not matched at one end of the junction; a read error may be the cause. The V and J genes are TRBV5-1 and TRBJ1-2, with unresolved D. This CDR3 comprises 12 residues. The germline gives CDR1 SGHRS, CDR2 YFSETQ. The CDR3 loop is CASSGSRARTFF. The CDR3 DNA sequence: TGCGCCAGCTCTGGTTCTCGGGCGCGGACCTTCTTC.

This clonotype was observed at least ten times. This sequence joins TRBV12-3 or TRBV12-4 and TRBJ1-2, with D hard to call. V was trimmed by 2 bases and J by 8 bases, leaving 12 bases between them. CDR3 length: 13 residues. The DNA of the CDR3 is TGTGCCAGCAGTTTACGGCCTATAGTGGGCTACACCTTC. Protein product: CASSLRPIVGYTF.

The chain has TRBV6-2 or TRBV6-3 and TRBJ1-3; D is perhaps TRBD1 (6 bases). Germline CDR1 reads MNHEY; CDR2 reads SVGEGT. Between the trimmed V and J ends, which lost 4 bases and 0 bases, there was a span of 13 bases. The CDR3 extends over 16 amino acids. This chain's CDR3 is CASSSGQTSSGNTIYF. CDR3 nucleotides: TGTGCCAGCAGTTCAGGACAGACGAGCTCTGGAAACACCATATATTTT.

This clonotype was detected ten times or more. The chain joins TRBV19 to TRBJ2-5, with TRBD1 matching over 8 bases. This CDR3 comprises 13 residues. Germline V gene lookup returns CDR1 LNHDA and CDR2 SQIVND (reference sequence). V was pared by 5 bases and J by 7 bases, with 6 bases of the junction left unmatched. The CDR3 spells CASSSGQGSTQYF. CDR3 DNA sequence: TGTGCCAGTAGTTCCGGACAGGGCTCGACCCAGTACTTC.

The chain employs TRBV6-2 or TRBV6-3 and TRBJ2-7; 11 bases agree with TRBD2. Germline V CDR1 and CDR2: MNHEY, SVGEGT. The CDR3 spans 17 residues. Trimming cost V 0 bases and J 6 bases; bases outside gene matches: 10. The CDR3 bases are TGTGCCAGCAGTTACTCGGGGACTAGCGGCCGCGGAGGCGAGCAGTACTTC. Protein: CASSYSGTSGRGGEQYF.

The rearrangement uses TRBV11-2 and TRBJ1-2; possibly TRBD1 for D (5 bases). This CDR3 spans 16 amino acids. Germline CDR1 and CDR2: SGHAT and FQNNGV. V was pared by 5 bases and J by 4 bases, with 20 bases between. CDR3 nucleotide sequence: TGTGCCAGCAGCCCCCCGGGCGGGCAGGACATCTATGGCTACACCTTC. Residues: CASSPPGGQDIYGYTF.

This clonotype was counted ten times or more. The J gene is TRBJ1-2, the V gene TRBV7-2; unclear D gene. The CDR3 covers 13 residues. Trimming shortened V by 4 bases and J by 8 bases, and 14 bases separated the two germline ends. CDR1 and CDR2 from the germline V gene are SGHTA and FQGNSA. The CDR3 DNA reads as TGTGCCAGCAGCTCGGGCCCCCGAAGGGGCTACACCTTC. It specifies CASSSGPRRGYTF.

The chain recombines TRBV6-1 with TRBJ2-7; 11 nucleotides align to TRBD2. From germline, CDR1 is MNHNS and CDR2 SASEGT. V was pared by 7 bases and J by 0 bases, with 8 bases of the junction left unmatched. This CDR3 contains 16 residues. CDR3 amino acids: CASTEGGTSGSYEQYF. The CDR3 DNA reads TGTGCCAGCACCGAAGGTGGGACTAGCGGCTCCTACGAGCAGTACTTC.

This clonotype was picked up many times. The chain couples TRBV6-2 or TRBV6-3 to TRBJ2-7; D remains ambiguous. The V gene lost 10 bases and the J gene lost 4 bases, with 14 bases spanning the gap. This CDR3 spans 12 amino acids. CDR1 and CDR2 (germline): MNHEY, SVGEGT. The CDR3 is CATGRLGYEQYF. Written as DNA, the CDR3 is TGTGCCACGGGCAGGTTGGGATACGAGCAGTACTTC.